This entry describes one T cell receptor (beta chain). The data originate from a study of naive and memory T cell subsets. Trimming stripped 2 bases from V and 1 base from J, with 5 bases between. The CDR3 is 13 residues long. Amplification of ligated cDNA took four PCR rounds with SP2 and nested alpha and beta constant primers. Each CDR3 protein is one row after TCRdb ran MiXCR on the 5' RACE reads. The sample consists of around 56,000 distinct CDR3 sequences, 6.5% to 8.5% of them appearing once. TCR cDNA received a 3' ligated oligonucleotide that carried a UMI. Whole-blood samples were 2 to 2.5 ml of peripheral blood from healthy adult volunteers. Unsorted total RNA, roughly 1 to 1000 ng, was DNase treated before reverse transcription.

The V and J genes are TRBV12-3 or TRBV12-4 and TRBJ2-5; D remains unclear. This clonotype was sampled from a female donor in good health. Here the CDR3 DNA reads TGTGCCAGCAGTTTACCAAGCCAAGAGACCCAGTACTTC. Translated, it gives CASSLPSQETQYF.